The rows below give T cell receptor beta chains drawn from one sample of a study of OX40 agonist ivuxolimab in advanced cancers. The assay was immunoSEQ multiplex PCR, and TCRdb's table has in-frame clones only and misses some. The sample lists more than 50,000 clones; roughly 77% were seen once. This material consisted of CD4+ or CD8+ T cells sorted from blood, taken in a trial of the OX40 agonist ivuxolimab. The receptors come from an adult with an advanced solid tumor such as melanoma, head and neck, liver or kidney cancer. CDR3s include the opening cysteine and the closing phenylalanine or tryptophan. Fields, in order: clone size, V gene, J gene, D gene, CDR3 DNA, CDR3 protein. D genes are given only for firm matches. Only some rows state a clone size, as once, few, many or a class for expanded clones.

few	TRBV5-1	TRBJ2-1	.	TGCGCCAGCAGCCCGGACTCACTGTACGAGCAGTTCTTC	CASSPDSLYEQFF
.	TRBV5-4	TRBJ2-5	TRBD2	TGTGCCAGCAGCTTGGGAGTGGGACTAGCGGGAGAGACCCAGTACTTC	CASSLGVGLAGETQYF
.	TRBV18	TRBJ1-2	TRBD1	TGTGCCAGCTCACCGGGACAGGGCCTCGACGGCTACACCTTC	CASSPGQGLDGYTF
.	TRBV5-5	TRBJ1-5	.	TGTGCCAGCAGCTTGGGGCGCGGCCAAGGCAATCAGCCCCAGCATTTT	CASSLGRGQGNQPQHF
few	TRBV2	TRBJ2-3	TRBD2	TGTGCCAGCCGATCTAGCGGGGGCACAGATACGCAGTATTTT	CASRSSGGTDTQYF
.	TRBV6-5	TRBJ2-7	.	TGTGCCAGCAGGAGGGCTAGGAGCTCCTACGAGCAGTACTTC	CASRRARSSYEQYF
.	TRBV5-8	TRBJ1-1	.	TGTGCCAGCAGCTTATCCAGGGTGAGAACTGAAGCTTTCTTT	CASSLSRVRTEAFF
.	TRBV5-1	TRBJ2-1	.	TGCGCCAGCAGCAGGGGTCTCCTTAGTGGGGATGAGCAGTTCTTC	CASSRGLLSGDEQFF
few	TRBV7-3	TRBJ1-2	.	TGTGCCAGCAGCTTAAATTTCGGCGCAGAATTCGGCTACACCTTC	CASSLNFGAEFGYTF
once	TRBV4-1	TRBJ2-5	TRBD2	TGCGCCAGCAGCCAAGACCCCCTAGCGGTCAACCAAGAGACCCAGTACTTC	CASSQDPLAVNQETQYF
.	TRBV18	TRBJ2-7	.	TGTGCCAGCTCACCAAGCTCCTACGAGCAGTACTTC	CASSPSSYEQYF
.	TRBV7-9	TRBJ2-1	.	TGTGCCAGCAGCTTAGCGTGGGGCGGAACCTCCTACAATGAGCAGTTCTTC	CASSLAWGGTSYNEQFF
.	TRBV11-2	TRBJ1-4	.	TGTGCCAGCAGCCCGTGGGGGGCAGGTACTAATGAAAAACTGTTTTTT	CASSPWGAGTNEKLFF
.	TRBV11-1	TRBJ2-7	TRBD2	TGTGCCAGCAGCTCCGCGACTAGCGGGAGTCTCAAGCAGTACTTC	CASSSATSGSLKQYF
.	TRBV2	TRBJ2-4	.	TGTGCCAGCAGTGACGGTGTGGTTAGAAACATTCAGTACTTC	CASSDGVVRNIQYF
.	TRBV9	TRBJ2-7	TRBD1	TGTGCCAGCAGCGTAGGAGGGACAGGGGAGTCCGAGCAGTACTTC	CASSVGGTGESEQYF
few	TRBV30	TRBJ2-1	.	TGTGCCTGGAGTGTTACGGGAGTGAATGAGCAGTTCTTC	CAWSVTGVNEQFF
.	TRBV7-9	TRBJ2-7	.	TGTGCCAGCAGCGAATCACCCTACGAGCAGTACTTC	CASSESPYEQYF
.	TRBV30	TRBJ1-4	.	TGTGCCTGGAGTGTAACGGAGGAAAAACTGTTTTTT	CAWSVTEEKLFF
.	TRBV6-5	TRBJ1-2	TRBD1	TGTGCCAGCAGCGGACAGGCGTATGGCTACACCTTC	CASSGQAYGYTF
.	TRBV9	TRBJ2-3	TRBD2	TGTGCCAGCAGCGTAGAGGCTAGCGGGGTTTTGTCAGATACGCAGTATTTT	CASSVEASGVLSDTQYF
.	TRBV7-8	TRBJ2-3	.	TGTGCCAGCAGCCAAATGACTAGTATAGATACGCAGTATTTT	CASSQMTSIDTQYF
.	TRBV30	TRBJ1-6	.	TGTGCCTGGAGTCGCCGGGTCCGGACAGATTCACCCCTCCACTTT	CAWSRRVRTDSPLHF
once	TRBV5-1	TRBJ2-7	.	TGCGCCAGCAGCTTGGGGGCACTCTACGAGCAGTACTTC	CASSLGALYEQYF
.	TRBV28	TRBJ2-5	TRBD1	TGTGCCAGCAGCCCCTGGGACAGGGGAGGGGAGACCCAGTACTTC	CASSPWDRGGETQYF
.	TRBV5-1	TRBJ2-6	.	TGCGCCAGCAGCTCGGACTTTTCCTCTGGGGCCAACGTCCTGACTTTC	CASSSDFSSGANVLTF
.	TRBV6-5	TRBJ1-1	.	TGTGCCAGCAGTTACTCGTTAGGGGCCGCGAACACTGAAGCTTTCTTT	CASSYSLGAANTEAFF
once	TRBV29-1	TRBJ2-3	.	TGCAGCGTTGATACGCAGTATTTT	CSVDTQYF
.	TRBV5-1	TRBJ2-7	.	TGCGCCAGCAAGCGATCCTACGAGCAGTACTTC	CASKRSYEQYF
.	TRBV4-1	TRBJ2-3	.	TGCGCCAGCAGCGCAGGGACTCCAGTTAGGCAGTATTTT	CASSAGTPVRQYF
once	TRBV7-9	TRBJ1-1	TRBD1	TGTGCCAGCAGCCTCACAGGGGAAACTGAAGCTTTCTTT	CASSLTGETEAFF
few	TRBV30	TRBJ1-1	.	TGTGCCTGGAGTGTACGAGGCACTGAAGCTTTCTTT	CAWSVRGTEAFF
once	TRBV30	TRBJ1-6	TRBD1	TGTGCCTGGAGCCACGGGACAGTGAATTCACCCCTCCACTTT	CAWSHGTVNSPLHF
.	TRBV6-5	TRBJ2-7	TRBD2	TGTGCCAGCAGCTTAGCGGGAGTTCTCTACGAGCAGTACTTC	CASSLAGVLYEQYF
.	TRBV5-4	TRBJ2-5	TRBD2	TGTGCCAGCAGCTTGAGTCTAGCGGGGGGTTGGTACCAAGAGACCCAGTACTTC	CASSLSLAGGWYQETQYF
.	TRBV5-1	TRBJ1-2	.	TGTGCCAGCAGCTCCGGACTGGGCAGCCTCTATGGCTACACCTTC	CASSSGLGSLYGYTF
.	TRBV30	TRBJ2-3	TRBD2	TGTGCCTGGAGTGATGGACAGGGACTAGCGGGATATACCTCAGATACGCAGTATTTT	CAWSDGQGLAGYTSDTQYF
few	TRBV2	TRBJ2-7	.	TGTGCCAGGGGGCGCGGCGAGCAGTACTTC	CARGRGEQYF
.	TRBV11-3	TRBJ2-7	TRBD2	TGTGCCAGCAGCCAGGGGCCCGGGGGGGCGTACGAGCAGTACTTC	CASSQGPGGAYEQYF
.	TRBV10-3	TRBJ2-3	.	TGTGCCATCAGTGGAAGCGGTACAGATACGCAGTATTTT	CAISGSGTDTQYF
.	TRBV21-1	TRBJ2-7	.	TGTGCCAGCAGCAAAGGGGCTAGCGGGAGGGTGAGGGCCTACGAGCAGTACTTC	CASSKGASGRVRAYEQYF
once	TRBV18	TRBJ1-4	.	TGTGCCAGCTCACTGAGGACAGTTTCTAATGAAAAACTGTTTTTT	CASSLRTVSNEKLFF
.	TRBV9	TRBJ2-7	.	TGTGCCAGCAGCGTTTCCGACTACGAGCAGTACTTC	CASSVSDYEQYF
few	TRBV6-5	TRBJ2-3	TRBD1	TGTGCCAGCAGGCCTTTACAGGGGTCAGGGGATACGCAGTATTTT	CASRPLQGSGDTQYF
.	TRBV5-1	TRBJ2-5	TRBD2	TGCGCCAGCAGCGCCGGGACTACCAGCGGGTACCAAGAGACCCAGTACTTC	CASSAGTTSGYQETQYF